These 8 T cell receptor beta chains share one sample of origin, sequenced in a study of read filtering for tumor transcriptome and immune sequencing. Molecular barcoded adaptors covering alpha/delta and beta/gamma chains were used on approximately 400 ng RNA. TCRdb ran MiXCR on the reads and lists one entry per CDR3 protein. Among 100,000 to 150,000 distinct CDR3 sequences listed, roughly 13% were seen once. Sequencing was carried out using a population of CD138-negative cells sorted from bone marrow. The source is a donor aged 40 or older with multiple myeloma.

This clonotype was detected ten times or more. This chain joins TRBV27 and TRBJ2-1; possibly TRBD1 for D (5 bases). The CDR3 contains 12 residues. With 3 bases removed from V and 9 bases from J, the gap between germline ends came to 9 bases. The V gene's germline CDR1 is MNHEY and CDR2 SMNVEV (reference sequence). CDR3 region: CASSFSGSEQFF. CDR3 DNA: TGTGCCAGCAGTTTCTCAGGGTCTGAGCAGTTCTTC.

This clonotype has at least ten counts. The chain recombines TRBV5-4 with TRBJ2-1; D gene ambiguous. CDR3 length: 14 amino acids. CDR1 and CDR2 from the germline V gene are SGHNT and YYREEE (reference sequence). The ends were cut back, 0 bases at V and 3 bases at J, with 7 bases in the middle. Here the CDR3 reads CASSLEASYNEQFF. CDR3 bases: TGTGCCAGCAGCTTGGAGGCTAGCTACAATGAGCAGTTCTTC.

Worth noting for this clonotype: The conserved closing phenylalanine or tryptophan is absent in this CDR3, likely reflecting a read error. The chain couples TRBV29-1 to TRBJ2-7, with TRBD2 matching over 8 bases. CDR3 length equals 14 residues. The germline gives CDR1 SQVTM, CDR2 ANQGSEA. V shed 6 bases, J shed 0 bases, and the junction held 7 bases outside the gene matches. CDR3 nucleotides: TGCAGCGTCTCCGAGACTAGCGACTCCTACGAGCAGTACTCC. Protein sequence: CSVSETSDSYEQYS.

This clonotype was seen many times. This chain links TRBV29-1 with TRBJ1-1; D uncertain. Germline loops: CDR1 SQVTM, CDR2 ANQGSEA. The CDR3 has 14 amino acids. V was pared by 6 bases and J by 2 bases, with 16 bases between. The CDR3 sequence is CSVRESSFNTEAFF. CDR3 DNA: TGCAGCGTCCGAGAGTCGAGCTTCAACACTGAAGCTTTCTTT.

V and J are TRBV12-3 or TRBV12-4 and TRBJ2-1; the D gene is possibly TRBD1 (6 bases). Trimming cost V 1 base and J 6 bases, with 16 bases left between them. The CDR3 runs to 16 residues. DNA for the CDR3: TGTGCCAGCAGTTTAGTCGGGACAAGTTTCCTCAATGAGCAGTTCTTC. This codes for CASSLVGTSFLNEQFF.

This clonotype was found many times. V usage is TRBV19 and J usage is TRBJ2-1, with 10 bases identical to TRBD2. The CDR3 runs to 15 residues. The V gene's germline CDR1 is LNHDA and CDR2 SQIVND (reference sequence). V lost 1 base and J lost 6; bases outside the gene matches: 3. The CDR3 DNA sequence: TGTGCCAGTAGTATAGCTCTAGCGGGAGTCAATGAGCAGTTCTTC. This codes for CASSIALAGVNEQFF.

The chain has TRBV3-2 and TRBJ2-3; the listed D gene, TRBD1, was not tested against the DNA. TRBV3-2 is deemed a pseudogene. The CDR3 runs 15 residues. The CDR3 DNA sequence: TGTGCCAGCAGCCAAGATGGGGCTTGGACAGATACGCAGTATTTT. The encoded protein is CASSQDGAWTDTQYF.

This clonotype came up many times. The chain has TRBV6-5 and TRBJ1-1; D uncertain. V lost 7 bases and J 0 bases, leaving 9 bases between the germline ends. This CDR3 has 13 amino acids. Germline-derived CDR1 and CDR2 are MNHEY and SVGAGI. This CDR3 is CASKSLMNTEAFF. The CDR3 DNA sequence: TGTGCCAGCAAAAGCCTGATGAACACTGAAGCTTTCTTT.